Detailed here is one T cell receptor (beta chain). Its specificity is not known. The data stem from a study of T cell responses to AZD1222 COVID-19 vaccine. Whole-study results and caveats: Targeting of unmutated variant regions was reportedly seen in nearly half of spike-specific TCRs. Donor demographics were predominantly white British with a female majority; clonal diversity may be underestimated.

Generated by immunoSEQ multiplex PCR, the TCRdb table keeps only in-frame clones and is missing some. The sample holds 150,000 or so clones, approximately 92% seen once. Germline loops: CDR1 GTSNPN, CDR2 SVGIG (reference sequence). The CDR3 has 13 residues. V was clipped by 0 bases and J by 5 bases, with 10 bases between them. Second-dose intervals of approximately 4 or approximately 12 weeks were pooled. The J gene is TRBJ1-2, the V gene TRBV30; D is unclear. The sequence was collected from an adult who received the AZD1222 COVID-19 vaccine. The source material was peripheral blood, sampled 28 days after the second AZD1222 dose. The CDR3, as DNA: TGTGCCTGGAGTGTAGGACTTTATTATGGCTACACCTTC. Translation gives CAWSVGLYYGYTF.